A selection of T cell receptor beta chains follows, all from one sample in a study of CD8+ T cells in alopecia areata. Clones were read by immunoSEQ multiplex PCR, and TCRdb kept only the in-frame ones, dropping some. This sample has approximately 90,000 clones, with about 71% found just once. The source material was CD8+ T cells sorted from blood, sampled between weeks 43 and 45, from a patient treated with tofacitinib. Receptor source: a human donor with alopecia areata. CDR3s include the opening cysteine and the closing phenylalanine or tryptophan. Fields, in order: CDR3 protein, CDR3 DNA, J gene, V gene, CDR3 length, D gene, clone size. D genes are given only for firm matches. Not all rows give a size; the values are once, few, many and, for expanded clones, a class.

CDR3 protein: CASSLETSGGSSYEQYF
CDR3 DNA: TGCGCCAGCAGCTTGGAGACTAGCGGGGGAAGCTCCTACGAGCAGTACTTC
J gene: TRBJ2-7
V gene: TRBV5-1
CDR3 length: 17
D gene: TRBD2
clone size: -

CDR3 protein: CASSAYSGGAYNEQFF
CDR3 DNA: TGTGCCAGCAGCGCCTATAGCGGGGGGGCCTACAATGAGCAGTTCTTC
J gene: TRBJ2-1
V gene: TRBV13
CDR3 length: 16
D gene: TRBD2
clone size: -

CDR3 protein: CASSLAGDPEQYF
CDR3 DNA: TGTGCCAGCAGCTTAGCAGGGGACCCCGAGCAGTACTTC
J gene: TRBJ2-7
V gene: TRBV11-2
CDR3 length: 13
D gene: -
clone size: -

CDR3 protein: CASTSGAGGAFTEAFF
CDR3 DNA: TGTGCCAGCACTTCCGGTGCGGGGGGCGCGTTCACTGAAGCTTTCTTT
J gene: TRBJ1-1
V gene: TRBV27
CDR3 length: 16
D gene: -
clone size: -

CDR3 protein: CASRQGATEAFF
CDR3 DNA: TGTGCCAGCAGACAGGGGGCAACTGAAGCTTTCTTT
J gene: TRBJ1-1
V gene: TRBV27
CDR3 length: 12
D gene: TRBD1
clone size: -

CDR3 protein: CASSLRPSGGTDTQYF
CDR3 DNA: TGTGCCAGCAGCTTAAGGCCCAGCGGGGGTACAGATACGCAGTATTTT
J gene: TRBJ2-3
V gene: TRBV7-6
CDR3 length: 16
D gene: TRBD2
clone size: medium-sized

CDR3 protein: CSVEPPDRGWLNTEAFF
CDR3 DNA: TGCAGCGTTGAACCTCCTGACAGGGGGTGGTTGAACACTGAAGCTTTCTTT
J gene: TRBJ1-1
V gene: TRBV29-1
CDR3 length: 17
D gene: TRBD1
clone size: -

CDR3 protein: CASSQDGSSGANVLTF
CDR3 DNA: TGCGCCAGCAGCCAAGATGGGAGCTCTGGGGCCAACGTCCTGACTTTC
J gene: TRBJ2-6
V gene: TRBV11-2
CDR3 length: 16
D gene: -
clone size: -

CDR3 protein: CASSARGVVGEQYF
CDR3 DNA: TGTGCCAGTAGCGCCCGGGGAGTGGTCGGCGAGCAGTACTTC
J gene: TRBJ2-7
V gene: TRBV19
CDR3 length: 14
D gene: -
clone size: -

CDR3 protein: CATIPLRGTYNEQFF
CDR3 DNA: TGTGCCACCATACCTCTGAGGGGGACCTACAATGAGCAGTTCTTC
J gene: TRBJ2-1
V gene: TRBV2
CDR3 length: 15
D gene: -
clone size: -

CDR3 protein: CASSWDRDPTGEPTKQYF
CDR3 DNA: TGTGCCAGCAGCTGGGACAGGGACCCCACCGGTGAACCTACGAAGCAGTACTTC
J gene: TRBJ2-7
V gene: TRBV7-9
CDR3 length: 18
D gene: TRBD1
clone size: many

CDR3 protein: CASSQVLVNAEGYQDGYTF
CDR3 DNA: TGTGCCAGCAGCCAAGTTCTCGTCAATGCGGAGGGGTACCAAGATGGCTACACCTTC
J gene: TRBJ1-2
V gene: TRBV14
CDR3 length: 19
D gene: -
clone size: -

CDR3 protein: CATSSAGSSPLHF
CDR3 DNA: TGTGCCACCAGCTCTGCAGGCTCCTCACCCCTCCACTTT
J gene: TRBJ1-6
V gene: TRBV15
CDR3 length: 13
D gene: -
clone size: -

CDR3 protein: CASSQDGPNYGYTF
CDR3 DNA: TGCGCCAGCAGCCAAGATGGTCCTAACTATGGCTACACCTTC
J gene: TRBJ1-2
V gene: TRBV4-3
CDR3 length: 14
D gene: -
clone size: -

CDR3 protein: CASSFGSNTEAFF
CDR3 DNA: TGTGCCAGCAGTTTCGGGAGTAACACTGAAGCTTTCTTT
J gene: TRBJ1-1
V gene: TRBV27
CDR3 length: 13
D gene: -
clone size: -

CDR3 protein: CASSFGGDTGELFF
CDR3 DNA: TGTGCCAGCAGCTTCGGGGGAGACACCGGGGAGCTGTTTTTT
J gene: TRBJ2-2
V gene: TRBV11-2
CDR3 length: 14
D gene: -
clone size: -

CDR3 protein: CASRDGRGDGYTF
CDR3 DNA: TGTGCCAGTCGGGACGGCCGGGGGGACGGCTACACCTTC
J gene: TRBJ1-2
V gene: TRBV19
CDR3 length: 13
D gene: -
clone size: -

CDR3 protein: CAWSQTGGQGDTQYF
CDR3 DNA: TGTGCCTGGAGCCAGACAGGGGGACAAGGAGATACGCAGTATTTT
J gene: TRBJ2-3
V gene: TRBV30
CDR3 length: 15
D gene: TRBD1
clone size: -

CDR3 protein: CASSQDFSGGSYNEQFF
CDR3 DNA: TGCGCCAGCAGCCAAGATTTCAGCGGGGGCTCCTACAATGAGCAGTTCTTC
J gene: TRBJ2-1
V gene: TRBV4-3
CDR3 length: 17
D gene: TRBD2
clone size: -

CDR3 protein: CASSVASGGSRVGYNEQFF
CDR3 DNA: TGTGCCAGCAGCGTAGCTAGCGGGGGGTCCCGGGTGGGATACAATGAGCAGTTCTTC
J gene: TRBJ2-1
V gene: TRBV9
CDR3 length: 19
D gene: TRBD2
clone size: -

CDR3 protein: CATSRELVGETQYF
CDR3 DNA: TGTGCCACCAGCAGAGAACTAGTAGGGGAGACCCAGTACTTC
J gene: TRBJ2-5
V gene: TRBV15
CDR3 length: 14
D gene: -
clone size: -

CDR3 protein: CASSLADSGSYEQYF
CDR3 DNA: TGCGCCAGCAGCCTCGCAGACTCCGGGTCCTACGAGCAGTACTTC
J gene: TRBJ2-7
V gene: TRBV4-3
CDR3 length: 15
D gene: -
clone size: -

CDR3 protein: CASRGQGNEQFF
CDR3 DNA: TGTGCCAGCAGGGGACAGGGGAATGAGCAGTTCTTC
J gene: TRBJ2-1
V gene: TRBV6-4
CDR3 length: 12
D gene: TRBD1
clone size: once

CDR3 protein: CSAPGGWEQFF
CDR3 DNA: TGCAGTGCTCCAGGGGGCTGGGAGCAGTTCTTC
J gene: TRBJ2-1
V gene: TRBV20-1
CDR3 length: 11
D gene: TRBD1
clone size: -

CDR3 protein: CASSTGWGVDEQYF
CDR3 DNA: TGTGCCAGTAGTACAGGGTGGGGGGTCGACGAGCAGTACTTC
J gene: TRBJ2-7
V gene: TRBV19
CDR3 length: 14
D gene: -
clone size: -

CDR3 protein: CSVTVGGEAFF
CDR3 DNA: TGCAGCGTCACGGTTGGGGGTGAAGCTTTCTTT
J gene: TRBJ1-1
V gene: TRBV29-1
CDR3 length: 11
D gene: -
clone size: many

CDR3 protein: CASSLGSRAPNTEAFF
CDR3 DNA: TGTGCCAGCAGTTTAGGGAGCAGGGCCCCAAACACTGAAGCTTTCTTT
J gene: TRBJ1-1
V gene: TRBV6-5
CDR3 length: 16
D gene: -
clone size: -

CDR3 protein: CAWSVRAEANYGYTF
CDR3 DNA: TGTGCCTGGAGTGTACGGGCAGAAGCTAACTATGGCTACACCTTC
J gene: TRBJ1-2
V gene: TRBV30
CDR3 length: 15
D gene: -
clone size: -

CDR3 protein: CASSRGQGWSGTEAFF
CDR3 DNA: TGTGCCAGCAGCCGAGGACAGGGATGGTCGGGCACTGAAGCTTTCTTT
J gene: TRBJ1-1
V gene: TRBV5-8
CDR3 length: 16
D gene: TRBD1
clone size: -

CDR3 protein: CASLPGIMNTEAFF
CDR3 DNA: TGTGCCAGCCTGCCCGGGATCATGAACACTGAAGCTTTCTTT
J gene: TRBJ1-1
V gene: TRBV7-9
CDR3 length: 14
D gene: -
clone size: -

CDR3 protein: CASSIRPGEEAFF
CDR3 DNA: TGTGCCAGTAGTATACGTCCCGGCGAAGAAGCTTTCTTT
J gene: TRBJ1-1
V gene: TRBV19
CDR3 length: 13
D gene: -
clone size: -

CDR3 protein: CASSLGVGERNTEAFF
CDR3 DNA: TGTGCCAGCAGCTTGGGTGTGGGGGAAAGGAACACTGAAGCTTTCTTT
J gene: TRBJ1-1
V gene: TRBV5-6
CDR3 length: 16
D gene: -
clone size: -

CDR3 protein: CASRDVYEQYF
CDR3 DNA: TGTGCCAGCAGGGACGTTTACGAGCAGTACTTC
J gene: TRBJ2-7
V gene: TRBV6-6
CDR3 length: 11
D gene: -
clone size: -

CDR3 protein: CASSFGNQPQHF
CDR3 DNA: TGTGCCAGCAGCTTCGGCAATCAGCCCCAGCATTTT
J gene: TRBJ1-5
V gene: TRBV5-6
CDR3 length: 12
D gene: -
clone size: -